This T cell receptor (beta chain) was documented in a study of T cell repertoires in aging, cancer and after chemotherapy. Study overall: Donors were grouped into six age bands spanning 30 or younger through 70 or older. Study-wide points: Untreated cancer patients had significantly lower blood TCR diversity than age-matched healthy donors. Across the chemotherapy interval, each cancer cohort showed higher median generation probability, suggesting thymic rebound. Immunological memory after chemotherapy cannot be judged from the repertoire data.

Rearranged V-D-J TRB sequences were amplified with a mixed TRB-A/B primer pool. Each CDR3 protein gets one entry after TCRdb re-called the multiplex PCR reads with MiXCR. The repertoire holds 5,500 to 7,000 distinct CDR3 sequences, with 27% as singletons. This CDR3 has 16 amino acids. CDR1 SGHAT and CDR2 FQNNGV come from the germline V gene. With 2 bases removed from V and 3 bases from J, the gap between germline ends came to 13 bases. This clonotype was seen more than once but under ten times. Its antigen is unidentified. The template was genomic DNA from peripheral blood, not RNA. The material sequenced was blood. The chain links TRBV11-2 to TRBJ1-4; perhaps TRBD1 as D (6 bases). This sequence was found in a human donor in good health. This CDR3 is CASSLRGAQANEKLFF. The CDR3 DNA reads TGTGCCAGCAGCTTAAGGGGGGCGCAGGCTAATGAAAAACTGTTTTTT. The variable domain in full, completed from reference TRBV11-2 and TRBJ1-4, reads EAGVAQSPRYKIIEKRQSVAFWCNPISGHATLYWYQQILGQGPKLLIQFQNNGVVDDSQLPKDRFSAERLKGVDSTLKIQPAKLEDSAVYLCASSLRGAQANEKLFFGSGTQLSVL.